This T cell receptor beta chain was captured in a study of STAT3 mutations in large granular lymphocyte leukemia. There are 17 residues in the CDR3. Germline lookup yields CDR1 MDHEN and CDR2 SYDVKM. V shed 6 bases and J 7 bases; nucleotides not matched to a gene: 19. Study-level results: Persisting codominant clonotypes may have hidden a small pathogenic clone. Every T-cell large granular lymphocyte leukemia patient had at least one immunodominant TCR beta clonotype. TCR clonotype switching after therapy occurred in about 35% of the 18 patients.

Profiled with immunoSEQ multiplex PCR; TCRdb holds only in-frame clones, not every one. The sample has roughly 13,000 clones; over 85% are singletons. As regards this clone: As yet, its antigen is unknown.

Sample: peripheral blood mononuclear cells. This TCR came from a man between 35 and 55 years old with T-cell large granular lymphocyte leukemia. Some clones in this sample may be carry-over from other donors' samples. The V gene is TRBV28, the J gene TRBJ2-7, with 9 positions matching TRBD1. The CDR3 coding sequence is TGTGCCAGCAGGCACCCTTTTCCGGGACAGGGATCAGGGGAGCAGTACTTC. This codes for CASRHPFPGQGSGEQYF.